The present entry profiles one TCR beta chain with its context. Its antigen remains unknown. Data came from immunoSEQ multiplex PCR; TCRdb stores just in-frame clones and leaves some out. The sample lists approximately 140,000 clones, roughly 89% occurring once. The data are from a study of T cell responses to AZD1222 COVID-19 vaccine. Background on the study: Whether given at about 4 or about 12 weeks, second doses were pooled.

The junction had 10 bases not matched to a gene; V was cut back by 5 bases and J by 2 bases. The CDR3 runs to 17 residues. The germline V gene has CDR1 SGHVS and CDR2 FQNEAQ. Study results and caveats: The study sampled repertoires only after the peak T cell response. Receipt of two AZD1222 doses was followed by a rise in Spike-specific TCR breadth and depth.

The V and J genes are TRBV7-8 and TRBJ1-5, with TRBD1 matching over 9 bases. The sample in question was peripheral blood, obtained on day 0 of AZD1222 vaccination. This sequence originates from an adult in good health. CDR3 sequence reads: CASSPYQRTGGNQPQHF. The DNA of the CDR3 is TGTGCCAGCAGCCCGTATCAAAGGACAGGGGGCAATCAGCCCCAGCATTTT.